This entry features one T cell receptor (beta chain) sequence. The antigen is not known. This entry is derived from a study of chemoradiotherapy in HPV16-positive cancers. The repertoire was sequenced with immunoSEQ multiplex PCR; TCRdb's copy has only in-frame clones and lacks some. The data contain nearly 3,500 clones, 70% to 90% of them singletons. CDR3 length equals 15 residues. Germline V gives CDR1 SGDLS, CDR2 YYNGEE. Unmatched junction bases numbered 3, after V lost 3 bases and J lost 1 base. Findings and caveats of the study: During treatment, candidate HPV-specific clones and E7-related motifs expanded in tumor.

The specimen comprised tumor tissue, sampled from a patient who underwent chemoradiotherapy. The J gene is TRBJ1-1, the V gene TRBV9; TRBD1 aligns across 10 bases. The TCR originated in a human donor with HPV-associated anogenital cancer. The CDR3 bases are TGTGCCAGCAGCGCTAGGACAGGGGGGAACACTGAAGCTTTCTTT. Translation: CASSARTGGNTEAFF.